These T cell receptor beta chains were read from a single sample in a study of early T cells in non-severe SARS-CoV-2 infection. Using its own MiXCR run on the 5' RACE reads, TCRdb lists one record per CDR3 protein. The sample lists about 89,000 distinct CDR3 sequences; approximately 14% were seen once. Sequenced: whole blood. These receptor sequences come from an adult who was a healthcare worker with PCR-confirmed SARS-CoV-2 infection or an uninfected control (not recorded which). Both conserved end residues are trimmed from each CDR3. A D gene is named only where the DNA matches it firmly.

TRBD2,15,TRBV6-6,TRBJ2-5,ASSYRTSGEHQETQY
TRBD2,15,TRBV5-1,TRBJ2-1,ASSSNWRGDLLHEQF
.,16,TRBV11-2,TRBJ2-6,ASYPGGKAASGTNVLT
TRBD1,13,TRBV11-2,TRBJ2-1,ASSGPRGLGNEQF
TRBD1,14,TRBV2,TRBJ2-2,ASSRSGQLNTGELF
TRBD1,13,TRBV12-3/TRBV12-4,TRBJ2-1,ASSFPGTGYNEQF
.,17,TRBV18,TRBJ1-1,ATRRSNSLGEHFVAEAF
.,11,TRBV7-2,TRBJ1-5,ASSLDSNQPQH
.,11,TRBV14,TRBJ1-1,ASSWGENTEAF
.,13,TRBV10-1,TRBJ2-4,ASSGGREAKNIQY
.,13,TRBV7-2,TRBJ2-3,ASSLALGTTDTQY
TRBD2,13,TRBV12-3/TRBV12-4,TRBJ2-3,ASSSLAGGPHTQY
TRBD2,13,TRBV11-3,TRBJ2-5,ASSPTSGEVETQY
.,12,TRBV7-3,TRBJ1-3,ASSSGASGNTIY
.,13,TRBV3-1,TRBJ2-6,ASSQGGSGANVLT
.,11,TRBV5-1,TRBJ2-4,ASSLWRENIQY
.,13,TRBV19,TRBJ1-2,ASSRSLLGREGYT
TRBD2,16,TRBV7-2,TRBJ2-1,ASSSPGLAGALYNEQF
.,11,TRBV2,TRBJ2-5,ASNRVLQETQY
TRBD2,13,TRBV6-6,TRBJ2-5,ASSLPGLAQETQY
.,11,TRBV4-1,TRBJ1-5,ASSQDLNQPQH
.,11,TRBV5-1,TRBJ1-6,ASSLAGVSPLH
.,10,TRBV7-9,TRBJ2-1,ASRPPANEQF
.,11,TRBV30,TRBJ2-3,AWSVGHSDTQY
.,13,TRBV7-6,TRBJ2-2,ASSLDGGSTGELF
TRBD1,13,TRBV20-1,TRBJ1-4,SASPSGGVGEKLF
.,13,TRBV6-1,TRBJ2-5,ASTEGRHPSETQY